The following is a TCR beta chain sequence with its context. Its matching antigen is unknown. This sample is part of a study of response to subunit inactivated influenza vaccine. Regarding the study as a whole: The authors offered the suggestion that each seasonal influenza vaccination recruits few new T cells.

Germline V gives CDR1 LGHNA, CDR2 YNFKEQ. The CDR3 is made up of 16 amino acids. Trimming removed 0 bases from V and 2 bases from J, with 14 bases in between. TCRdb ran MiXCR on the RT-PCR reads and lists one entry per CDR3 protein. The sample lists 500,000 or so distinct CDR3 sequences; 15% to 20% were seen once. Sequenced material: CD4+ T cells sorted from PBMCs, taken 23 to 25 months after vaccination. The TCR was taken from a man aged 45 to 70 who received an inactivated influenza vaccine. The chain is built from TRBV4-2 and TRBJ2-7; possibly TRBD2 for D (6 bases). CDR3 DNA sequence: TGTGCCAGCAGCCAAGATCTCGGGGGAACTACCTACGAGCAGTACTTC. It specifies CASSQDLGGTTYEQYF.